These T cell receptor beta chains were read from a single sample in a study of post-analysis software for immune sequencing data. One entry per CDR3 protein results from TCRdb running MiXCR on the PCR reads. The table has about 540,000 distinct CDR3 sequences, approximately 31% seen once; the top ten hold approximately 6%. Source material: blood. These receptors came from a girl aged 2-17 years with multiple sclerosis. Both conserved end residues are part of each CDR3. Fields, in order: V gene, D gene, J gene, clone size, CDR3 length, CDR3 protein, CDR3 DNA. A D gene is named only where the DNA matches it firmly. Size tells how often a clone was seen (once, few, many) or the class of an expanded clone, and some rows leave it out.

TRBV12-3/TRBV12-4	TRBD1	TRBJ1-2	-	13	CASRDQQGNGYTF	TGTGCCAGCAGAGATCAACAGGGGAATGGCTACACCTTC
TRBV29-1	-	TRBJ2-1	few	16	CSVEEAGRATLNEQFF	TGCAGCGTTGAGGAGGCAGGGCGTGCCACCTTGAATGAGCAGTTCTTC
TRBV5-4	-	TRBJ2-1	-	12	CASSSLVNEQFF	TGTGCCAGCAGCTCCCTAGTGAATGAGCAGTTCTTC
TRBV11-3	-	TRBJ2-6	-	17	CASSSDSLSSGANVLTF	TGTGCCAGCAGCTCGGACAGCCTGAGCTCTGGGGCCAACGTCCTGACTTTC
TRBV5-6	TRBD1	TRBJ2-3	-	15	CASSLNRGQGDTQYF	TGTGCCAGCAGCTTGAACAGGGGGCAGGGAGATACGCAGTATTTT
TRBV25-1	-	TRBJ2-3	-	14	CASSAGGGADTQYF	TGTGCCAGCAGTGCGGGGGGCGGCGCAGACACGCAGTATTTT
TRBV6-6	TRBD1	TRBJ1-1	few	13	CASSNRTGSEAFF	TGTGCCAGCAGTAACCGGACAGGGTCTGAAGCTTTCTTT
TRBV5-1	-	TRBJ2-7	once	16	CASSLMGGRRSYEQYF	TGCGCCAGCAGCTTGATGGGCGGTAGGAGGTCCTACGAGCAGTACTTC
TRBV25-1	TRBD1	TRBJ1-1	few	15	CASSPKDRMNTEAFF	TGTGCCAGCAGTCCTAAGGACAGGATGAACACTGAAGCTTTCTTT
TRBV5-5	-	TRBJ1-1	few	15	CASSLVLPGVTEAFF	TGTGCCAGCAGTTTAGTCCTCCCGGGGGTCACTGAAGCTTTCTTT
TRBV5-1	TRBD1	TRBJ1-4	-	14	CASSWTGLNEKLFF	TGCGCCAGCAGCTGGACAGGACTCAATGAAAAACTGTTTTTT
TRBV5-1	-	TRBJ2-4	few	15	CASSPRPGAENIQYF	TGCGCCAGCAGCCCGCGCCCAGGGGCGGAGAACATTCAGTACTTC
TRBV10-2	-	TRBJ2-5	many	14	CASSESGAQETQYF	TGCGCCAGCAGTGAGTCGGGGGCCCAAGAGACCCAGTACTTC
TRBV6-1	TRBD2	TRBJ2-1	-	16	CASSESLAVLYNEQFF	TGTGCCAGCAGTGAATCGCTAGCGGTCCTCTACAATGAGCAGTTCTTC
TRBV9	TRBD2	TRBJ2-3	few	15	CASSAGTRGADTQYF	TGTGCCAGCAGCGCCGGGACTAGGGGTGCGGATACGCAGTATTTT
TRBV20-1	TRBD2	TRBJ2-5	-	16	CSARDLGRGAQETQYF	TGCAGTGCTAGAGATCTTGGGCGGGGGGCTCAAGAGACCCAGTACTTC
TRBV6-1	-	TRBJ2-3	-	16	CASSDYRGVFPDTQYF	TGTGCCAGCAGTGATTACCGGGGAGTCTTTCCAGATACGCAGTATTTT
TRBV5-1	-	TRBJ2-1	few	12	CASSLTLGEQFF	TGCGCCAGCAGCCTTACCTTGGGTGAGCAGTTCTTC
TRBV4-2	TRBD2	TRBJ2-3	few	17	CASSQDSVPSGGDTQYF	TGTGCCAGCAGCCAAGATTCGGTACCTAGCGGGGGCGATACGCAGTATTTT
TRBV20-1	TRBD1	TRBJ2-7	many	15	CSARAPTGSTYEQYF	TGCAGTGCTAGAGCCCCGACAGGGAGCACCTACGAGCAGTACTTC
TRBV7-9	-	TRBJ1-1	-	15	CASSPRTTLNTEAFF	TGTGCCAGCAGCCCGAGAACAACGTTGAACACTGAAGCTTTCTTT
TRBV5-1	TRBD1	TRBJ1-2	-	16	CASSLLRRGQGSGYTF	TGCGCCAGCAGCTTGTTGCGTAGGGGACAGGGCTCTGGCTACACCTTC
TRBV9	-	TRBJ2-3	-	13	CASSRTATDTQYF	TGTGCCAGCTCCCGTACCGCCACAGATACGCAGTATTTT
TRBV14	-	TRBJ2-4	-	14	CASSRAGARYIQYF	TGTGCCAGCAGCCGCGCGGGGGCCCGGTACATTCAGTACTTC
TRBV6-5	TRBD1	TRBJ2-7	-	16	CASSPVTGTGVLEQYF	TGTGCCAGCAGCCCCGTCACCGGGACAGGGGTTCTCGAGCAGTACTTC
TRBV7-2	TRBD2	TRBJ2-5	few	16	CASSLRAGGFQETQYF	TGTGCCAGCAGCTTAAGGGCGGGGGGCTTCCAGGAGACCCAGTACTTC
TRBV6-5	-	TRBJ1-5	once	16	CASTLGGWGWDQPQHF	TGTGCCAGCACGCTAGGGGGATGGGGGTGGGATCAACCCCAGCATTTT
TRBV5-5	TRBD2	TRBJ2-5	-	13	CASSPDSGVWQYF	TGTGCCAGCAGCCCCGACAGCGGGGTGTGGCAGTACTTC
TRBV6-5	-	TRBJ1-2	few	11	CATTGGLGYTF	TGTGCCACGACCGGGGGCTTGGGCTACACCTTC
TRBV20-1	TRBD2	TRBJ2-3	-	14	CSASLAGRTDTQYF	TGCAGTGCGAGTTTAGCGGGGCGCACAGATACGCAGTATTTT
TRBV7-8	TRBD2	TRBJ2-5	few	17	CASSQGLAGGPGETQYF	TGTGCCAGCAGCCAGGGACTAGCGGGGGGGCCGGGAGAGACCCAGTACTTC
TRBV7-9	-	TRBJ2-6	-	16	CASTQTPFSGANVLTF	TGTGCCAGCACCCAAACCCCGTTCTCTGGGGCCAACGTCCTGACTTTC
TRBV4-1	TRBD2	TRBJ2-1	-	14	CASSLPGGANEQFF	TGCGCCAGCAGCCTTCCGGGGGGGGCCAATGAGCAGTTCTTC
TRBV5-6	TRBD1	TRBJ1-5	-	12	CASSTGDQPQHF	TGTGCCAGCAGTACAGGGGACCAGCCCCAGCATTTT
TRBV27	TRBD1	TRBJ1-2	few	16	CASSFGDREDRSGYTF	TGTGCCAGCAGTTTTGGGGACAGGGAAGACCGTAGTGGCTACACCTTC
TRBV5-1	-	TRBJ2-4	few	13	CASSLRFGNIQYF	TGCGCCAGCAGCTTGAGGTTTGGGAACATTCAGTACTTC
TRBV10-3	-	TRBJ1-5	-	14	CAISESQGNQPQHF	TGTGCCATCAGTGAGTCGCAGGGGAATCAGCCCCAGCATTTT
TRBV11-2	-	TRBJ2-1	few	15	CASSPGMGSYNEQFF	TGTGCCAGCAGCCCCGGAATGGGGTCCTACAATGAGCAGTTCTTC
TRBV11-2	-	TRBJ2-5	-	14	CASSPTWDQETQYF	TGTGCCAGCAGCCCCACGTGGGACCAAGAGACCCAGTACTTC
TRBV24-1	TRBD1	TRBJ1-4	few	16	CATSVITGTGAEKLFF	TGTGCCACCAGTGTCATAACCGGGACAGGGGCCGAAAAACTGTTTTTT